The clone carrying this TCR beta chain was seen repeatedly, ten times or more. Each CDR3 protein gets one entry after TCRdb re-called the 5' RACE reads with MiXCR. The data show about 140,000 distinct CDR3 sequences, 4.1% seen once. The sample comes from a study of human T cells and chemical hapten exposure. This CDR3 contains 16 residues. Germline V gene sequence: CDR1 DFQATT, CDR2 SNEGSKA (reference sequence). V gave up 3 bases and J gave up 4 bases, with 20 bases separating them. Total RNA came from unfractionated whole blood. The chain has TRBV20-1 and TRBJ2-3; D gene unclear. This receptor was identified in a female donor in good health. This CDR3 reads CSARSYLQVGPDTQYF. For the CDR3, the DNA is TGCAGTGCTAGGTCCTACCTCCAAGTCGGGCCAGATACGCAGTATTTT.